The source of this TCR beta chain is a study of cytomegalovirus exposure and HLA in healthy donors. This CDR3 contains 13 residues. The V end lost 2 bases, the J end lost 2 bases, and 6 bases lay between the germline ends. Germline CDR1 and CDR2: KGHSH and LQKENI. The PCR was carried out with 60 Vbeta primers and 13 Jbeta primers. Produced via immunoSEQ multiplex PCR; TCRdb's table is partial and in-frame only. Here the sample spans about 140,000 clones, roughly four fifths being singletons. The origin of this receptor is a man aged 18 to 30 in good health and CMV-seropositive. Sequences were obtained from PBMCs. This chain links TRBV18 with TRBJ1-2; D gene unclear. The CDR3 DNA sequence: TGTGCCAGCTCACCAGACACAAACTATGGCTACACCTTC. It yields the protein CASSPDTNYGYTF.